What follows are 5 T cell receptor beta chains derived from one specimen sequenced in a study of identical twins (TCRdb year 2016). Library method: 5' RACE. Sequenced using an Illumina HiSeq 2000. The raw public data were reprocessed by TCRdb itself: fastp quality trimming at Q25, MiXCR clonotype calling, in-frame beta chains only. Each record represents a unique CDR3 protein, reported with the most common genes and DNA among its rows. This sample is represented by about 810,000 distinct CDR3 sequences; approximately 13% of them were singletons. The top ten clones comprise roughly 1.6% of the sample. This sample was also put to use in a study of yellow fever vaccine responses in identical twins.

Sequencing was carried out using PBMCs. The source of these receptors is a woman aged 18-29 years in good health.

This clonotype appeared a few times. This rearrangement joins TRBV12-3 or TRBV12-4 to TRBJ1-2, with 9 bases aligning to TRBD1. The trim removed 5 bases at V and 5 bases at J, leaving 15 bases unmatched. The CDR3 contains 17 residues. CDR3 sequence: CASSPRGSATGGYGYTF. The DNA of the CDR3 is TGTGCCAGCAGTCCTAGGGGGAGTGCGACAGGGGGGTATGGCTACACCTTC.

The gene calls are TRBV25-1 and TRBJ1-1; 7 bases map to TRBD1. The CDR3 spans 15 residues. Germline-derived CDR1 and CDR2 are MGHDK and SYGVNS. J was trimmed by 4 bases and V by 4 bases; bases with no gene match: 9. The CDR3 DNA follows: TGTGCCAGCAGTGGTAAGGGGGCGCCGACCACTGAAGCTTTCTTT. This encodes CASSGKGAPTTEAFF.

This clonotype was counted only a few times. The gene calls are TRBV19 and TRBJ2-7, with 9 bases aligning to TRBD1. CDR1 and CDR2 (germline): LNHDA, SQIVND (reference sequence). This CDR3 region has 16 residues. Trimming took 3 bases from V and 4 from J; bases not matched to a gene: 10. The CDR3 coding sequence is TGTGCCAGTAGTATGGGGACAGGGCCACAGTCTTACGAGCAGTACTTC. It specifies CASSMGTGPQSYEQYF.

The table lists this clonotype with a few counts. The chain has TRBV28 and TRBJ1-1; perhaps TRBD1 as D (6 bases). CDR3 length equals 14 residues. V lost 3 bases, J lost 7 bases, and 15 bases lay in between. Germline V gene lookup returns CDR1 MDHEN and CDR2 SYDVKM. CDR3 in DNA: TGTGCCAGCAGTTTCGGTCCAGGGGCCCGTGAAGCTTTCTTT. This gives the protein CASSFGPGAREAFF.

The sample holds many counts of this clonotype. This chain uses TRBV7-2 with TRBJ1-4, with a tentative D call TRBD1 (5 bases). Trimming shortened V by 2 bases and J by 6 bases, and 19 bases separated the two germline ends. The germline V gene encodes CDR1 SGHTA and CDR2 FQGNSA. The CDR3 length is 17 residues. The CDR3 nucleotides read TGTGCCAGCAGCTTATTCCCCGTAGGGGCAGTGGATGAAAAACTGTTTTTT. It yields the protein CASSLFPVGAVDEKLFF.